The rows below give T cell receptor beta chains drawn from one sample of a study of molecular identifiers for immune sequencing clone quantification. TCRdb reprocessed the PCR reads with MiXCR, giving one entry per CDR3 protein. The table lists fewer than 350,000 distinct CDR3 sequences, about a fifth of them singletons. Sequenced sample: naive CD8+ T cells from blood, with Jurkat cell RNA spiked in. All receptors derive from a human donor in good health. Some libraries in this study had Jurkat cell RNA spiked in. Each CDR3 is given with its conserved first and last residue. A D gene is named only where the DNA matches it firmly. Only part of the rows carry a size: once, few, many, or a class if the clone is expanded.

j_call d_call clone_size v_call cdr3_aa cdr3_nt
TRBJ2-1 TRBD2 many TRBV19 CASSMGGRALTDEQFF TGTGCCAGTAGTATGGGCGGGAGGGCCCTCACCGATGAGCAGTTCTTC
TRBJ2-7 NA many TRBV6-6 CASTLLQGDWDEQYF TGTGCCAGCACCTTACTCCAGGGAGATTGGGACGAGCAGTACTTC
TRBJ2-3 NA many TRBV6-5 CASSYGQGTDTQYF TGTGCCAGCAGTTACGGGCAAGGCACCGATACGCAGTATTTT
TRBJ1-1 NA many TRBV13 CASSPGMNTEAFF TGTGCCAGCAGCCCTGGCATGAACACTGAAGCTTTCTTT
TRBJ2-7 NA NA TRBV27 CASKGGRPGEQYF TGTGCCAGTAAGGGGGGCCGTCCGGGCGAGCAGTACTTC
TRBJ2-7 TRBD2 many TRBV12-3/TRBV12-4 CASSGTSGSPYEQYF TGTGCCAGCAGTGGGACTAGCGGGAGTCCCTACGAGCAGTACTTC
TRBJ2-7 NA few TRBV7-9 CASSLVGTFGEQYF TGTGCCAGCAGCTTAGTAGGGACCTTCGGCGAGCAGTACTTC
TRBJ2-2 NA many TRBV5-8 CASSAGTVNTGELFF TGTGCCAGCAGCGCCGGGACGGTGAACACCGGGGAGCTGTTTTTT
TRBJ1-5 TRBD1 NA TRBV7-6 CASSLGQGISGQPQHF TGTGCCAGCAGCTTAGGACAGGGTATATCGGGTCAGCCCCAGCATTTT
TRBJ2-7 TRBD1 many TRBV25-1 CASSDRTGGSYEQYF TGTGCCAGCAGTGATCGGACAGGGGGCTCGTACGAGCAGTACTTC
TRBJ2-7 TRBD2 many TRBV4-2 CASSAAPGLAPYEQYF TGTGCCAGCAGCGCGGCACCGGGACTAGCGCCCTACGAGCAGTACTTC
TRBJ2-3 NA many TRBV5-1 CASSRDPLGTDTQYF TGCGCCAGCAGCAGGGATCCGCTCGGTACAGATACGCAGTATTTT
TRBJ2-2 TRBD2 many TRBV20-1 CSAYPLTSANTGELFF TGCAGTGCTTATCCCCTGACTAGCGCGAACACCGGGGAGCTGTTTTTT
TRBJ2-7 TRBD2 many TRBV30 CAWTSGGYEQYF TGTGCCTGGACTAGCGGGGGTTACGAGCAGTACTTC
TRBJ2-3 TRBD2 many TRBV6-5 CASSYGTSGTTDTQYF TGTGCCAGCAGTTACGGGACTAGCGGAACCACAGATACGCAGTATTTT
TRBJ2-7 NA NA TRBV7-9 CASSPPPGGQLNEQYF TGTGCCAGCAGCCCACCGCCTGGGGGGCAGTTAAACGAGCAGTACTTC
TRBJ1-1 NA NA TRBV27 CASSLTAGGAPNTEAFF TGTGCCAGCAGTTTAACGGCGGGGGGGGCCCCGAACACTGAAGCTTTCTTT
TRBJ1-1 NA many TRBV28 CASSGFRTEAFF TGTGCCAGCTCCGGCTTCAGGACTGAAGCTTTCTTT
TRBJ2-7 NA many TRBV20-1 CSAQGGVYYEQYF TGCAGTGCCCAGGGCGGGGTCTACTACGAGCAGTACTTC
TRBJ1-5 TRBD1 few TRBV4-3 CASSQYTGGNQPQHF TGCGCCAGCAGCCAATATACAGGGGGCAATCAGCCCCAGCATTTT
TRBJ2-7 TRBD1 few TRBV6-5 CASSARDRWGYEQYF TGTGCCAGCAGTGCACGGGACAGGTGGGGGTACGAGCAGTACTTC
TRBJ2-1 TRBD1 many TRBV12-3/TRBV12-4 CASSLGDRGYEQFF TGTGCCAGCAGTTTAGGGGACAGGGGCTATGAGCAGTTCTTC
TRBJ2-3 NA many TRBV7-9 CASSPADSTDTQYF TGTGCCAGCAGCCCGGCCGATAGCACAGATACGCAGTATTTT
TRBJ2-2 NA NA TRBV7-9 CASSKSGTNTGELFF TGTGCCAGCAGCAAATCCGGGACAAACACCGGGGAGCTGTTTTTT
TRBJ2-5 TRBD2 many TRBV7-6 CASSRGTSGGVKTQYF TGTGCCAGCAGCCGCGGGACTAGCGGGGGCGTTAAGACCCAGTACTTC
TRBJ2-7 NA many TRBV6-5 CASSYSGPLEQYF TGTGCCAGCAGTTACTCCGGACCTTTGGAGCAGTACTTC
TRBJ1-4 NA many TRBV29-1 CSVLRGGSNEKLFF TGCAGCGTCCTCCGGGGGGGCTCTAATGAAAAACTGTTTTTT
TRBJ1-1 NA many TRBV6-5 CASSYSWGGYKNTEAFF TGTGCCAGCAGTTACTCGTGGGGGGGGTATAAGAACACTGAAGCTTTCTTT
TRBJ2-3 NA NA TRBV7-9 CASGLLASTDTQYF TGTGCCAGCGGCTTATTGGCGAGCACAGATACGCAGTATTTT